This T cell receptor beta chain was observed in a study of regulatory T cells in long-lasting Graves disease. Described time point: newly diagnosed GD, antithyroid drugs for less than 3 months. The TCR library used RNA extracted from PBMCs. In this sample, this clonotype turned up a few times. Germline V CDR1 and CDR2: DFQATT, SNEGSKA (reference sequence). Unmatched junction bases numbered 6, after V lost 3 bases and J lost 0 bases. The CDR3 runs to 16 residues. iRepertoire HTBI primers and Arm-PCR of CDR3 regions built TCR beta libraries. TCRdb passed the multiplex PCR reads through MiXCR, listing each CDR3 protein once. Among about 620,000 distinct CDR3 sequences listed, 16% were seen once. The data also belong to a second study, concerning T cells in Graves' hyperthyroidism and ophthalmopathy.

The starting material was peripheral blood mononuclear cells (PBMCs), obtained at new diagnosis, from a patient treated with antithyroid drugs. The chain links TRBV20-1 to TRBJ2-1, with 9 bases lining up with TRBD2. This clonotype originated in a woman aged 30 to 39 with Graves disease. Here the CDR3 DNA reads TGCAGTGCTAGTAGCGGGAGCCCCAGCTCCTACAATGAGCAGTTCTTC. Translation: CSASSGSPSSYNEQFF.